A selection of T cell receptor beta chains follows, all from one sample in a study of breast tumors, draining lymph nodes, adjacent tissues. Using its own MiXCR run on the multiplex PCR reads, TCRdb lists one record per CDR3 protein. Here the sample spans 130,000 or so distinct CDR3 sequences, under 25% being singletons. Source material: axillary lymph node tissue. The origin of the receptors is a female donor with breast cancer. Some clones in this sample may be carry-over from other donors' samples. Each CDR3 is given with its conserved first and last residue. The D gene is left open where the match is weak.

J	V	D	length	CDR3
TRBJ2-5	TRBV20-1	-	15	CSARDGGGNQETQYF
TRBJ2-6	TRBV18	TRBD1	17	CASSLPGQGAGANVLTF
TRBJ1-3	TRBV6-1	TRBD1	13	CASTRGLGNTIYF
TRBJ2-7	TRBV7-2	-	16	CASSLAQGGSSYEQYF
TRBJ2-1	TRBV27	TRBD1	18	CASSFGYLGTGCLNEQFF
TRBJ2-1	TRBV6-6	-	11	CASTQGPSRAF
TRBJ1-4	TRBV5-1	-	12	CASSFGGGKLFF
TRBJ2-5	TRBV18	-	15	CASSPRFGGQETQSF
TRBJ1-5	TRBV12-3/TRBV12-4	-	16	CASSLGQGGGNQPQHF
TRBJ2-5	TRBV28	TRBD2	12	CASEREYQTQYF
TRBJ2-7	TRBV28	TRBD2	14	CASSGTSGIQEQYF
TRBJ2-7	TRBV27	TRBD2	14	CASSSASGFYEQYF
TRBJ2-2	TRBV5-6	TRBD2	21	CASSSPLLAGGSFANTGELFF
TRBJ2-3	TRBV4-1	TRBD2	18	CASSQDPGTSGPGATQYF
TRBJ1-2	TRBV5-4	-	13	CASSLNGGYGYTF
TRBJ2-7	TRBV7-3	-	15	CASSYIAGTPYEQYF
TRBJ2-7	TRBV10-2	-	13	CASSEGLSRRGSF
TRBJ1-5	TRBV28	TRBD1	16	CASRGLGQGAGQPQHF
TRBJ2-1	TRBV19	TRBD1	16	CASSLGHSKGQSEQFF
TRBJ2-7	TRBV20-1	-	11	CSAREGYWVVF
TRBJ2-2	TRBV6-1	TRBD2	17	CASSEPWAGGYTGELFF
TRBJ2-3	TRBV6-6	TRBD2	17	CASTMDRSGLAADTQYF
TRBJ2-7	TRBV7-3	-	15	CASSPQKGEWNEQYF